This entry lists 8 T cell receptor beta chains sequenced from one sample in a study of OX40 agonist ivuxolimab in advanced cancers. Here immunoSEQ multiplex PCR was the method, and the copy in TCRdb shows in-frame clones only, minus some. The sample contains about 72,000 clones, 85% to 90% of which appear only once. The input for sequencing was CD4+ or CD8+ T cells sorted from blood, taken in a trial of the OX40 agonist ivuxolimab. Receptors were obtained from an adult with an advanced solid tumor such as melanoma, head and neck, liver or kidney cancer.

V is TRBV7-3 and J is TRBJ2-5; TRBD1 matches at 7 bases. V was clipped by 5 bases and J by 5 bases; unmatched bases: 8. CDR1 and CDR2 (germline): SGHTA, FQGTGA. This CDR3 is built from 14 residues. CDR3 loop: CASSQTGSRETQYF. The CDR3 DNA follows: TGTGCCAGCAGCCAGACAGGGTCCAGGGAGACCCAGTACTTC.

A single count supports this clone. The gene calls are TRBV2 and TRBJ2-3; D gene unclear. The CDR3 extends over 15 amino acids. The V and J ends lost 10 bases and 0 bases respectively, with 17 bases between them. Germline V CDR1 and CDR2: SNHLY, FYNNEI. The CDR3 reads CATSKGAISTDTQYF. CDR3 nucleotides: TGTGCCACCTCCAAGGGCGCCATAAGCACAGATACGCAGTATTTT.

Here the CDR3 DNA reads TGTGCCTGGAGTTACTGGGGGGTGCCTGAAAAACTGTTTTTT. This codes for CAWSYWGVPEKLFF. V gene TRBV30 combines with J gene TRBJ1-4, with D perhaps matching TRBD1 (5 bases). Germline CDR1 is GTSNPN and CDR2 is SVGIG (reference sequence). Trimming removed 2 bases at V and 7 bases at J, with 14 bases between. The CDR3 has 14 residues.

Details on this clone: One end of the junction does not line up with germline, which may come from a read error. The CDR3 reads CASSGGAAYYHPF. CDR3 nucleotide sequence: TGTGCCAGCAGCGGCGGGGCAGCCTACTATCACCCGTTT. V is TRBV2 and J is TRBJ1-1; D might be TRBD1 (5 bases). The CDR3 contains 13 residues. The germline CDR1 and CDR2 sequences are SNHLY and FYNNEI.

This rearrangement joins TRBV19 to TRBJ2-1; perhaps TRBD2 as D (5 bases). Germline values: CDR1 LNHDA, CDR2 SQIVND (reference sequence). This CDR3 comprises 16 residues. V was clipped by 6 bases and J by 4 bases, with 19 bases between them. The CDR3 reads CASSPGRVRAYNEQFF. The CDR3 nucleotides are TGTGCCAGTAGCCCGGGGAGAGTTCGGGCTTACAATGAGCAGTTCTTC.

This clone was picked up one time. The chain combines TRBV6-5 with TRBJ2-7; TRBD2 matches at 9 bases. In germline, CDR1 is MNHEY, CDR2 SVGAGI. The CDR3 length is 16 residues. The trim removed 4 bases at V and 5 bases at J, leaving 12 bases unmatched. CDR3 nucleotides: TGTGCCAGCAGTTCGGTTGGGGTAGCGGGAGCCAACGAGCAGTACTTC. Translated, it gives CASSSVGVAGANEQYF.

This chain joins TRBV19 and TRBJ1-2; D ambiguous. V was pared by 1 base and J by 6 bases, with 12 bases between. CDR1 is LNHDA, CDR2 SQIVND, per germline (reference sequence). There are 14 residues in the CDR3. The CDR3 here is CASSIVAGLDGYTF. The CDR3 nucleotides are TGTGCCAGTAGTATAGTCGCGGGGTTGGATGGCTACACCTTC.

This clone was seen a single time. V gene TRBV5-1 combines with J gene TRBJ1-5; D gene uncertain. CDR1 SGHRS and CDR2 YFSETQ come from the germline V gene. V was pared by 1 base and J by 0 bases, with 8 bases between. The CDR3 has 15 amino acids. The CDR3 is CASSLNGRSNQPQHF. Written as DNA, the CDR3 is TGCGCCAGCAGCTTGAACGGTCGTAGCAATCAGCCCCAGCATTTT.